A selection of T cell receptor beta chains follows, all from one sample in a study of neurological immune-mediated disorders. One entry per CDR3 protein results from TCRdb running MiXCR on the 5' RACE reads. The table includes about 50,000 distinct CDR3 sequences, 10% detected once. Sequenced: PBMCs. Receptors originate from a middle-aged woman in good health. CDR3s include the opening cysteine and the closing phenylalanine or tryptophan. A D gene is named only where the DNA matches it firmly. Size values are once, few and many counts, or a class for expanded clones, and some rows have none.

j_gene,abundance,v_gene,d_gene,CDR3nt,CDR3aa
TRBJ2-2,many,TRBV20-1,.,TGCAGTGCTAGGGAGGGGGCAAGCGGGGAGCTGTTTTTT,CSAREGASGELFF
TRBJ1-2,many,TRBV5-6,.,TGTGCCAGCAGCCGCCCCGGCGTCGGCTACACCTTC,CASSRPGVGYTF
TRBJ2-7,many,TRBV6-5,.,TGTGCCAGCAGGCAGGGGATGTACTACGAGCAGTACTTC,CASRQGMYYEQYF
TRBJ1-1,many,TRBV5-1,.,TGCGCCAGCAGTGGACTCGGGAACACTGAAGCTTTCTTT,CASSGLGNTEAFF
TRBJ1-2,many,TRBV5-1,TRBD1,TGCGCCAGCAGCTTGGACAGGGGCCCCTATGGCTACACCTTC,CASSLDRGPYGYTF
TRBJ2-1,many,TRBV18,.,TGTGCCAGCTCACCTTTGCAGAGCTCCTACAATGAGCAGTTCTTC,CASSPLQSSYNEQFF
TRBJ2-2,many,TRBV6-5,TRBD2,TGTGCCAGCCGGGAGGCGGGATCTAGGACCGGGGAGCTGTTTTTT,CASREAGSRTGELFF
TRBJ1-1,many,TRBV12-3/TRBV12-4,.,TGTGCCAGCAGTCCAGGCGGGACCATGGGAAACACTGAAGCTTTCTTT,CASSPGGTMGNTEAFF
TRBJ2-7,many,TRBV4-3,.,TGCGCCAGCAGCAAGGCGGTAGACTACTCCTACGAGCAGTACTTC,CASSKAVDYSYEQYF
TRBJ1-1,many,TRBV29-1,TRBD1,TGCAGCGCCACGACAGGGAGGACTGAAGCTTTCTTT,CSATTGRTEAFF
TRBJ2-7,many,TRBV20-1,.,TGCAGTGCTAGAGGAGGAGGGTTCTCCTACGAGCAGTACTTC,CSARGGGFSYEQYF
TRBJ2-5,few,TRBV27,.,TGTGCCAGCAGTTCCGGTCCAAGAGAGACCCAGTACTTC,CASSSGPRETQYF
TRBJ2-5,once,TRBV14,TRBD2,TGTGCCAGCAGCTTAGGCGGGGGGTACCAAGAGACCCAGTACTTC,CASSLGGGYQETQYF
TRBJ2-7,many,TRBV7-9,TRBD2,TGTGCCAGCAGCACCAGACTAGCGGCACACTACGAGCAGTACTTC,CASSTRLAAHYEQYF
TRBJ2-3,many,TRBV5-1,.,TGCGCCAGCAGCTTGGAGGTCACAGATACGCAGTATTTT,CASSLEVTDTQYF
TRBJ2-3,.,TRBV7-2,.,TGTGCCAGCAGCCGGATAGGAGGCGCAGATACGCAGTATTTT,CASSRIGGADTQYF
TRBJ2-7,many,TRBV12-3/TRBV12-4,.,TGTGCCAGCAGTTTCTCGGGGAGCTCCTACGAGCAGTACTTC,CASSFSGSSYEQYF
TRBJ2-7,many,TRBV6-5,TRBD2,TGTGCCACCACTCAGACGCCCGGGGGGGAGCAGTACTTC,CATTQTPGGEQYF
TRBJ1-1,.,TRBV6-5,.,TGTGCCAGCAGTTATCTCCGGCAAGCCACTGAAGCTTTCTTT,CASSYLRQATEAFF
TRBJ2-4,many,TRBV5-1,.,TGCGCCAGCAGCTTTGGCACATCGGCCGACCTGGCCAAAAACATTCAGTACTTC,CASSFGTSADLAKNIQYF
TRBJ2-7,few,TRBV10-3,.,TGTGCCATCGGGCCAGAGTACGAGCAGTACTTC,CAIGPEYEQYF
TRBJ2-7,many,TRBV7-2,TRBD1,TGTGCCAGCAGTAGGTGGGGACAGGGATTCTACGAGCAGTACTTC,CASSRWGQGFYEQYF
TRBJ1-5,few,TRBV7-2,.,TGTGCCAGCAGCCTGGACGGGGGGGCCAATCAGCCCCAGCGTTTT,CASSLDGGANQPQRF
TRBJ2-1,many,TRBV29-1,TRBD2,TGCAGCGTTGAAGGTCCTAGCGGGCTATACAATGAGCAGTTCTTC,CSVEGPSGLYNEQFF
TRBJ2-1,many,TRBV6-2/TRBV6-3,.,TGTGCCAGCATCAGAGGTGGGAGCTCCTACAATGAGCAGTTCTTC,CASIRGGSSYNEQFF
TRBJ1-6,many,TRBV6-5,.,TGTGCCAGCAGTCCTCCGGGACCGAGGGGGCCCCTCCACTTT,CASSPPGPRGPLHF
TRBJ2-1,.,TRBV7-2,.,TGTGCCAGCAGCCCACGACGGGAGTACCACAATGAGCAGTTCTTC,CASSPRREYHNEQFF
TRBJ2-7,many,TRBV6-5,TRBD2,TGTGCCAGCAGTTACTCGCGACTAGCGGCCTTCGGCGAGCAGTACTTC,CASSYSRLAAFGEQYF
TRBJ2-1,many,TRBV6-5,TRBD2,TGTGCCAGCAGTTACGGGGGAGGGCTCGGTGAGCAGTTCTTC,CASSYGGGLGEQFF
TRBJ1-1,.,TRBV7-2,.,TGTGCCGCCCTTGGGGGGAACACTGAAGCTTTCTTT,CAALGGNTEAFF
TRBJ2-3,many,TRBV29-1,TRBD1,TGCAGCGAGCAGGGGGCATCAAATACGCAGTATTTT,CSEQGASNTQYF
TRBJ1-1,.,TRBV18,TRBD1,TGTGCCAGCTCACATACAAGACTCACAGGGGACACTGAAGCTTTCTTT,CASSHTRLTGDTEAFF
TRBJ1-1,many,TRBV7-8,TRBD1,TGTGCCAGCAGCCCTCGGGACAGGGGCCTCTTGAACACTGAAGCTTTCTTT,CASSPRDRGLLNTEAFF
TRBJ2-5,many,TRBV7-2,.,TGTGCCAGCAGCTTAGGGCAGGGGAACCAAGAGACCCAGTACTTC,CASSLGQGNQETQYF
TRBJ2-2,many,TRBV6-5,TRBD2,TGTGCCAGCAGCACATACGGGGGGTCCGGGGAGCTGTTTTTT,CASSTYGGSGELFF
TRBJ1-1,.,TRBV7-8,.,TGTGCCAGCAGCTTCGTGGGCGGGGCTGAAGCTTTCTTT,CASSFVGGAEAFF
TRBJ2-7,many,TRBV12-3/TRBV12-4,TRBD1,TGTGCCAGCAGCGGTGGACAGGTTCGAACCTACGAGCAGTACTTC,CASSGGQVRTYEQYF
TRBJ2-7,many,TRBV29-1,TRBD1,TGCAGCTCCGTGGCCGGGACAGGGGCCTACGAGCAGTACTTC,CSSVAGTGAYEQYF
TRBJ2-3,medium-sized,TRBV29-1,.,TGCAGCGTTGATAGAGGCCCGGGGTCCTCCCAGGATACGCAGTATTTT,CSVDRGPGSSQDTQYF
TRBJ2-7,many,TRBV5-1,TRBD1,TGCGCCAGCAGCTTGGGGACAGGGGCTTACGAGCAGTACTTC,CASSLGTGAYEQYF
TRBJ1-1,many,TRBV5-1,TRBD1,TGCGCCAGCAGCATGGGGGACAGGGACACTGAAGCTTTCTTT,CASSMGDRDTEAFF
TRBJ1-2,many,TRBV6-5,TRBD1,TGTGCCAGCAGTGACCTCCGGACAGGCGTCAAAGGCTACACCTTC,CASSDLRTGVKGYTF
TRBJ1-3,many,TRBV10-3,.,TGTGCCATCAGCCCCGACTTGGCTGGAAACACCATATATTTT,CAISPDLAGNTIYF
TRBJ2-1,many,TRBV7-3,.,TGTGCCAGCAGCGATCTCAGGGTTCCCTATGAGCAGTTCTTC,CASSDLRVPYEQFF
TRBJ1-1,many,TRBV7-3,TRBD1,TGTGCCAGCAGACCCAGGGGGCGCGGAACTGAAGCTTTCTTT,CASRPRGRGTEAFF